These 9 T cell receptor beta chains share one sample of origin, sequenced in a study of cytomegalovirus exposure and HLA in healthy donors. The PCR contained 60 Vbeta and 13 Jbeta primers. Generated by immunoSEQ multiplex PCR, the TCRdb table keeps only in-frame clones and is missing some. The sample yields around 99,000 clones, roughly 79% seen once. The material sequenced was PBMCs. The receptors stem from a woman between 50 and 59 years old in good health and CMV-seropositive.

V usage is TRBV2 and J usage is TRBJ2-7; D may be TRBD2 (5 bases). The CDR3 sequence is 12 residues long. V dropped 0 bases and J dropped 5 bases, with 5 bases sitting between them. Germline CDR1 SNHLY, CDR2 FYNNEI. Here the CDR3 DNA reads TGTGCCAGCAGTGAAGCCGGGGACGAGCAGTACTTC. Its protein product is CASSEAGDEQYF.

The chain uses TRBV25-1 and TRBJ1-1; D not certain. V lost 6 bases to trimming and J lost 4 bases, with 12 bases between them. Per germline, CDR1 MGHDK and CDR2 SYGVNS. This CDR3 has 13 residues. CDR3 loop: CASSATPGTEAFF. CDR3 nucleotide sequence: TGTGCCAGCAGCGCCACCCCAGGCACTGAAGCTTTCTTT.

The chain recombines TRBV19 with TRBJ2-7, with TRBD1 identical over 8 bases. Germline V gene data show CDR1 as LNHDA and CDR2 as SQIVND (reference sequence). J gave up 2 bases and V 5 bases, and 2 bases lay outside the gene matches. The CDR3 consists of 13 residues. The CDR3 DNA reads TGTGCCAGTAGTTCACAGGGGGCCTACGAGCAGTACTTC. Translation gives CASSSQGAYEQYF.

In its sample, this clone was seen once. The chain carries TRBV10-3 and TRBJ2-5; 7 positions match TRBD1. Per germline, CDR1 ENHRY and CDR2 SYGVKD. J lost 5 bases, V lost 6 bases, and 0 bases had no gene match. CDR3 length equals 11 residues. The CDR3 bases are TGTGCCATCAGGGGACAGGAGACCCAGTACTTC. Translation: CAIRGQETQYF.

V is TRBV6-6 and J is TRBJ1-2; the D is unclear. Trimming removed 5 bases at V and 4 bases at J, with 14 bases between. Germline assignment: CDR1 MNHNY and CDR2 SVGAGI (reference sequence). The CDR3 is made up of 14 amino acids. CDR3 nucleotide sequence: TGTGCCAGCAGTCACGAACGACTTGGCTATGGCTACACCTTC. The encoded protein is CASSHERLGYGYTF.

This clone was seen more than once but under ten times. The chain employs TRBV6-8 and TRBJ2-3; 11 nucleotides agree with TRBD1. V dropped 4 bases and J dropped 6; count of bases not matched to a gene: 12. Germline CDR1 is MNHGY and CDR2 is SAAAGT. This CDR3 has 17 residues. The CDR3 sequence is CASSSEGQGGTRDTQYF. The CDR3 DNA reads TGTGCCAGCAGTTCCGAGGGACAGGGGGGGACACGCGATACGCAGTATTTT.

This chain links TRBV6-1 with TRBJ2-7; 12 bases are a match to TRBD2. Germline V gives CDR1 MNHNS, CDR2 SASEGT. This CDR3 is built from 15 residues. V gave up 3 bases and J gave up 3 bases; unmatched junction bases: 3. CDR3 loop: CASSDGTSGYYEQYF. The CDR3 bases are TGTGCCAGCAGTGACGGGACTAGCGGGTACTACGAGCAGTACTTC.

Worth noting for this clone: Mismatch with germline at one junction end may stem from a read error. V gene TRBV29-1 combines with J gene TRBJ2-6; possible D gene TRBD2, 6 bases. Germline CDR1 and CDR2: SQVTM and ANQGSEA. The CDR3 is made up of 15 amino acids. CDR3 region: CSVRDGDSGANGLTF. CDR3 bases: TGCAGCGTCCGGGACGGGGACTCTGGGGCCAACGGCCTGACTTTC.

V usage is TRBV10-3 and J usage is TRBJ2-3; TRBD2 agrees at 9 bases. The trim removed 3 bases at V and 0 bases at J, leaving 1 base unmatched. Germline CDR1 and CDR2: ENHRY and SYGVKD. The CDR3 runs to 15 residues. Here the CDR3 reads CAISDLAGSTDTQYF. The CDR3 DNA sequence: TGTGCCATCAGTGACCTAGCGGGGAGCACAGATACGCAGTATTTT.